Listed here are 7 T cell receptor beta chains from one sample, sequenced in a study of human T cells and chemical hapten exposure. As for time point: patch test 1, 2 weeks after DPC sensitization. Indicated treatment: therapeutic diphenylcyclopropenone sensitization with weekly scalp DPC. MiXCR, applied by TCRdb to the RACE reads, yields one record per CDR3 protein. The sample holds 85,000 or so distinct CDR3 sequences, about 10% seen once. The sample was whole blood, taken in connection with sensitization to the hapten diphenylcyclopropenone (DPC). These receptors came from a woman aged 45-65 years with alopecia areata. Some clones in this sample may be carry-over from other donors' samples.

The CDR3 loop is CASSLNRDTEAFF. The CDR3 region has the DNA TGTGCCAGCAGCTTGAACAGGGACACTGAAGCTTTCTTT. The V gene is TRBV5-4, the J gene TRBJ1-1; weak D call: TRBD1 (6 bases). The V gene's germline CDR1 is SGHNT and CDR2 YYREEE (reference sequence). This CDR3 has 13 residues. V lost 1 base, J lost 3 bases, and 7 bases lay in between.

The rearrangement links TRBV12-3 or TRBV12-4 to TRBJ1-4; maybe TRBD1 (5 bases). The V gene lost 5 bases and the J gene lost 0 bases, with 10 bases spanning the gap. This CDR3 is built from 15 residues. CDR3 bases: TGTGCCAGCAGTCAGGGACGGGCAACTAATGAAAAACTGTTTTTT. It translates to CASSQGRATNEKLFF.

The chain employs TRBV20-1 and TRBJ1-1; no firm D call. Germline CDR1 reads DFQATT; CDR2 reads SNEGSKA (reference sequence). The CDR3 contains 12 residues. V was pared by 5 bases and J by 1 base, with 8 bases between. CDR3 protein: CSAPPGNTEAFF. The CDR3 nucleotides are TGCAGTGCTCCCCCGGGGAACACTGAAGCTTTCTTT.

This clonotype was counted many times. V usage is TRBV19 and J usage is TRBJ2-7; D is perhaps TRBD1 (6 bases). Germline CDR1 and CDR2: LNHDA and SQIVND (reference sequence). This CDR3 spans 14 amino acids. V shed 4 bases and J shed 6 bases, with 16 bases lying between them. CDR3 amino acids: CASSRQVLGGEQYF. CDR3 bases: TGTGCCAGTAGTAGACAGGTTCTCGGCGGCGAGCAGTACTTC.

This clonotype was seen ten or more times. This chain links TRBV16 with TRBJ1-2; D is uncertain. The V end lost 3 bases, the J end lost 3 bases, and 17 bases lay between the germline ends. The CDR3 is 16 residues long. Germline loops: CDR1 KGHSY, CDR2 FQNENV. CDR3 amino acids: CASSHGEAPPYYGYTF. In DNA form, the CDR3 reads TGTGCCAGCAGCCACGGGGAGGCACCTCCCTACTATGGCTACACCTTC.

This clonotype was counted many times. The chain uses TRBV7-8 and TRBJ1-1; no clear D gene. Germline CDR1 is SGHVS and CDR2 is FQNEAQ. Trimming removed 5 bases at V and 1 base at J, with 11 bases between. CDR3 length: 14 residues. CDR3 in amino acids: CASSQTWRNTEAFF. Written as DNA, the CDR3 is TGTGCCAGCAGCCAAACCTGGAGGAACACTGAAGCTTTCTTT. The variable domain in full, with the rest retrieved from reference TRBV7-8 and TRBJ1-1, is GAGVSQSPRYKVAKRGQDVALRCDPISGHVSLFWYQQALGQGPEFLTYFQNEAQLDKSGLPSDRFFAERPEGSVSTLKIQRTQQEDSAVYLCASSQTWRNTEAFFGQGTRLTVV.

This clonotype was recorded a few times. This chain's CDR3 is CASSLVRGAYTGELFF. The CDR3 DNA sequence: TGTGCCAGCAGCTTGGTCCGGGGCGCTTACACCGGGGAGCTGTTTTTT. The chain carries TRBV5-8 and TRBJ2-2; TRBD1 or TRBD2 may be the D gene (5 bases each). V was shortened by 0 bases and J by 3 bases, with 12 bases between the two germline ends. The germline gives CDR1 SGHTS, CDR2 YDEGEE. The CDR3 has 16 amino acids.